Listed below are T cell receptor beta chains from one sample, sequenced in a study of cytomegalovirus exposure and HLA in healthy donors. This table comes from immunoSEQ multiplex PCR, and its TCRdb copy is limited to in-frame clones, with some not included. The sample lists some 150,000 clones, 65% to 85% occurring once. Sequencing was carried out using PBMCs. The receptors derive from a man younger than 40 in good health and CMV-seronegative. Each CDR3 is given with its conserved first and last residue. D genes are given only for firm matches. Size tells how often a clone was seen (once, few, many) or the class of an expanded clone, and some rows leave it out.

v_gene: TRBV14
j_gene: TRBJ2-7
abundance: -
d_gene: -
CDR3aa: CASSHGLPEYF
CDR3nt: TGTGCCAGCAGCCACGGACTGCCGGAGTACTTC

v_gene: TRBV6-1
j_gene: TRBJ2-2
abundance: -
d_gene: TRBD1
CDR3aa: CASAGQGWAGELFF
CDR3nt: TGTGCCAGCGCGGGACAGGGATGGGCCGGGGAGCTGTTTTTT

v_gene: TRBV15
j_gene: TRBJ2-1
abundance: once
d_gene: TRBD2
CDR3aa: CATSSTRLAGDYNEQFF
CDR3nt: TGTGCCACCAGCAGTACTCGACTAGCGGGAGATTACAATGAGCAGTTCTTC

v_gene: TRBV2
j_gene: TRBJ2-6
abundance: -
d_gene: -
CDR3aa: CAGGDRLSSGANVLTF
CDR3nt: TGTGCCGGAGGGGACAGACTCAGCTCTGGGGCCAACGTCCTGACTTTC

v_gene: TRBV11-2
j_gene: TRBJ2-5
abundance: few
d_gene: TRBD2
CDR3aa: CASSLGASGGQQETQYF
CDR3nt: TGTGCCAGCAGCTTAGGTGCTAGCGGGGGACAACAAGAGACCCAGTACTTC

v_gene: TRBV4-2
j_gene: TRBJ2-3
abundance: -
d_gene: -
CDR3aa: CASSQEVVAGGTDTQYF
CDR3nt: TGTGCCAGCAGCCAAGAAGTCGTGGCAGGGGGCACAGATACGCAGTATTTT

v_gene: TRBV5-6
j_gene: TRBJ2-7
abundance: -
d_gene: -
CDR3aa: CASSLAPVIGYEQYF
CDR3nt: TGTGCCAGCAGCTTGGCCCCCGTAATCGGCTACGAGCAGTACTTC

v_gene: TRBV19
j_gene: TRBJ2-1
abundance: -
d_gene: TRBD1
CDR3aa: CASRLTGSLYNEQFF
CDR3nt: TGTGCCAGTAGGCTGACAGGGTCTCTTTACAATGAGCAGTTCTTC

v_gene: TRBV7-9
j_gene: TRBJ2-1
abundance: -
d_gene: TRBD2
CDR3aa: CASSLAPGRGGNEQFF
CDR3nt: TGTGCCAGCAGCTTAGCCCCCGGGAGGGGCGGCAATGAGCAGTTCTTC

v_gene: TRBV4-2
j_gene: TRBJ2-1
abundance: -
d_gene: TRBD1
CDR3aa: CASSPRTGTADYNEQFF
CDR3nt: TGTGCCAGCAGCCCAAGAACGGGGACAGCCGACTACAATGAGCAGTTCTTC

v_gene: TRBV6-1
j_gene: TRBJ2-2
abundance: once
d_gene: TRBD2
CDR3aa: CASSQERGNTGELFF
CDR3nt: TGTGCCAGCAGCCAAGAGCGGGGAAACACCGGGGAGCTGTTTTTT

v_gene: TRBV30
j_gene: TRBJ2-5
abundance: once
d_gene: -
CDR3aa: CAWSRGVETQYF
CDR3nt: TGTGCCTGGAGTCGAGGCGTCGAGACCCAGTACTTC

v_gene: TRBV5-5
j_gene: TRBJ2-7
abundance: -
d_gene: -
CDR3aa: CASSLEVRGGEQYF
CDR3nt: TGTGCCAGCAGCTTGGAGGTTAGAGGGGGCGAGCAGTACTTC

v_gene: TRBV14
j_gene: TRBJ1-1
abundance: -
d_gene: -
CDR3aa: CASSGQYTEAFF
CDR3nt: TGTGCCAGCAGCGGGCAATATACTGAAGCTTTCTTT

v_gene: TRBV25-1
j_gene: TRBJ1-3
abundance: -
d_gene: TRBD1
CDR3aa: CASSAQGAGNTIYF
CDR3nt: TGTGCCAGCAGTGCACAGGGGGCTGGAAACACCATATATTTT

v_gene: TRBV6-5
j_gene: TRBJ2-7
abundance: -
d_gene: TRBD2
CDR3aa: CASSLTSGSYEQYF
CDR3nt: TGTGCCAGCAGCCTGACTAGCGGGAGCTACGAGCAGTACTTC

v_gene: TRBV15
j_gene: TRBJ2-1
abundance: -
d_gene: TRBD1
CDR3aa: CATRNRDRANEQFF
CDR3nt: TGTGCCACCAGGAACCGGGACAGGGCCAATGAGCAGTTCTTC

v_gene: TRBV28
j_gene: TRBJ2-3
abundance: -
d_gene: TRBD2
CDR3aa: CASSSSGGAGHTDTQYF
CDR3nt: TGTGCCAGCAGTTCCAGCGGGGGGGCCGGGCACACAGATACGCAGTATTTT

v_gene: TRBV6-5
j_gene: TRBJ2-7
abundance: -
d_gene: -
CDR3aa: CASSPRAEYEQYF
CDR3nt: TGTGCCAGCAGCCCGAGGGCAGAATACGAGCAGTACTTC

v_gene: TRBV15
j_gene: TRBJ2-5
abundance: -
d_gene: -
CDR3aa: CATSRDRGPEETQYF
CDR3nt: TGTGCCACCAGCAGAGATCGTGGCCCCGAAGAGACCCAGTACTTC

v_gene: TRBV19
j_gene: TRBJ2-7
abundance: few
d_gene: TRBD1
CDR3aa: CASRLGQGAYEQYF
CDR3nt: TGTGCCAGTAGGCTCGGACAGGGGGCCTACGAGCAGTACTTC

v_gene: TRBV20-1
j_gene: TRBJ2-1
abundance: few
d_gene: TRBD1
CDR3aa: CGRGGWNEQFF
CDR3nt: TGCGGGCGAGGGGGCTGGAATGAGCAGTTCTTC

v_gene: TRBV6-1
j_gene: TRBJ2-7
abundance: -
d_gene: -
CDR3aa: CASSVWFQDEQYF
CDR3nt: TGTGCCAGCAGTGTCTGGTTCCAGGACGAGCAGTACTTC

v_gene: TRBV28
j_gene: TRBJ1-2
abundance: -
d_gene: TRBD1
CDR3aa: CASSSWGQGAGGYTF
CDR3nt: TGTGCCAGCAGTTCATGGGGACAGGGGGCTGGAGGCTACACCTTC

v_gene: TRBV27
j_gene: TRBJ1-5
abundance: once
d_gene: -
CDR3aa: CASSSSWGAPGQPQHF
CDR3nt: TGTGCCAGCAGTTCATCCTGGGGAGCCCCGGGGCAGCCCCAGCATTTT

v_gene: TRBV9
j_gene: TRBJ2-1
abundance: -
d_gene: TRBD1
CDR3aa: CASSLTGGRSNEQFF
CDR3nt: TGTGCCAGCAGTCTGACAGGGGGGCGGTCTAATGAGCAGTTCTTC

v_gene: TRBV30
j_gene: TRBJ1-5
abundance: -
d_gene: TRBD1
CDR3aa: CACTGTGDQPQHF
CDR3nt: TGTGCCTGCACCGGGACAGGGGATCAGCCCCAGCATTTT

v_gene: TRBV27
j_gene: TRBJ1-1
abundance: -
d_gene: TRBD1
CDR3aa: CASSLYGQGRGNTEAFF
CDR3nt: TGTGCCAGCAGTCTATATGGACAGGGGAGAGGGAACACTGAAGCTTTCTTT

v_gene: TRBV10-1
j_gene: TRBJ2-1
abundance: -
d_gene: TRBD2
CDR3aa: CATSKAGDGGEQFF
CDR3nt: TGCGCCACCTCTAAAGCGGGAGACGGGGGTGAGCAGTTCTTC

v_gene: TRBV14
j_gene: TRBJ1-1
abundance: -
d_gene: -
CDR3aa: CASRKSVVETPGGDTEAFF
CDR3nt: TGTGCCAGCAGGAAGTCTGTCGTGGAGACACCGGGGGGGGACACTGAAGCTTTCTTT

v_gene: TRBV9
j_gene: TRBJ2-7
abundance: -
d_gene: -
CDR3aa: CASSTSGTAAYEQYF
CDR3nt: TGTGCCAGCAGCACCTCCGGGACTGCGGCCTACGAGCAGTACTTC

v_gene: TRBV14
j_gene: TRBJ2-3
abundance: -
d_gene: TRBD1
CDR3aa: CASSRGQGSTDTQYF
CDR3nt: TGTGCCAGCAGCCGCGGACAGGGTAGCACAGATACGCAGTATTTT

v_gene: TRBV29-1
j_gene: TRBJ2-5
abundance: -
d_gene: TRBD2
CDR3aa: CSVQEVAGGRYQETQYF
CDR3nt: TGCAGCGTCCAGGAGGTAGCGGGGGGCAGGTACCAAGAGACCCAGTACTTC

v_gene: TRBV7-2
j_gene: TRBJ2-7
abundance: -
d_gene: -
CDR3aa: CASSTRSREYEQYF
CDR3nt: TGTGCCAGCAGCACCCGGTCCAGGGAATACGAGCAGTACTTC

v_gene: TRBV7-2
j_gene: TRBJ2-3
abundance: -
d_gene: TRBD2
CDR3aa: CASSLAGLAGADTQYF
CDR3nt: TGTGCCAGCAGCTTAGCGGGCCTAGCGGGAGCAGATACGCAGTATTTT

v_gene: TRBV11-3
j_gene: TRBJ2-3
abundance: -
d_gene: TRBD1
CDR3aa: CASSTDRGYTDTQYF
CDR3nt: TGTGCCAGCAGCACTGACAGGGGCTACACAGATACGCAGTATTTT

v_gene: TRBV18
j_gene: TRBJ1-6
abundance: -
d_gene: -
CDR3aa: CASSPRQVDYNSPLHF
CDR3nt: TGTGCCAGCTCACCTCGGCAGGTGGACTATAATTCACCCCTCCACTTT

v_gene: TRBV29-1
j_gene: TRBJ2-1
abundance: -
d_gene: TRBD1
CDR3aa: CSVEGGQGTYNEQFF
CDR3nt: TGCAGCGTTGAAGGGGGACAGGGGACCTACAATGAGCAGTTCTTC

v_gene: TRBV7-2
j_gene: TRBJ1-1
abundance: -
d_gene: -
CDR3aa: CASSSTVNTEAFF
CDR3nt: TGTGCCAGCAGCTCTACAGTGAACACTGAAGCTTTCTTT

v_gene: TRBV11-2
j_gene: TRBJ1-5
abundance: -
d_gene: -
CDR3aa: CASSAGVVSNQPQHF
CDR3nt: TGTGCCAGCAGCGCGGGGGTGGTTAGCAATCAGCCCCAGCATTTT

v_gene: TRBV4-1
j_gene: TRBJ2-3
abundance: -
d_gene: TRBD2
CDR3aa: CASNLYGLAGVGDTQYF
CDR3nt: TGCGCCAGCAACCTTTATGGACTAGCGGGAGTAGGTGATACGCAGTATTTT